These 9 T cell receptor beta chains came from one sample sequenced in a study of blood T cell repertoires in COVID-19. Libraries were prepared by immunoSEQ multiplex PCR; TCRdb keeps only in-frame clonotypes and omits some of them. In the table there are about 100,000 clones, 70% to 90% of which are singletons. Sequences were obtained from peripheral blood. The receptors originated from a man over 45 with active COVID-19.

The chain uses TRBV3-1 (or the pseudogene TRBV3-2) and TRBJ2-1; perhaps TRBD1 as D (6 bases). The ends were cut back, 4 bases at V and 7 bases at J, with 14 bases in the middle. In germline, CDR1 is LGHDT, CDR2 YNNKEL (reference sequence). CDR3 length: 14 residues. The CDR3 here is CASSPWDNKNEQFF. Here the CDR3 DNA reads TGTGCCAGCAGCCCCTGGGACAATAAAAATGAGCAGTTCTTC.

V and J are TRBV11-2 and TRBJ2-3; 10 bases are shared with TRBD2. CDR1 is SGHAT, CDR2 FQNNGV, per germline. The ends lost 3 bases at V and 0 bases at J; junction bases unmatched: 3. The CDR3 has 16 residues. In DNA, the CDR3 is TGTGCCAGCAGCTTCCTAGCGGGAGCTAGCACAGATACGCAGTATTTT. Translated, it gives CASSFLAGASTDTQYF.

The chain joins TRBV6-2 or TRBV6-3 to TRBJ2-3; D is perhaps TRBD1 (7 bases). In germline, CDR1 is MNHEY, CDR2 SVGEGT. Trimming removed 2 bases at V and 2 bases at J, with 14 bases between. The CDR3 loop spans 16 amino acids. Written as DNA, the CDR3 is TGTGCCAGCAGTTACCCCCAGGGGGGAGTCACAGATACGCAGTATTTT. Protein product: CASSYPQGGVTDTQYF.

DNA of the CDR3: TGTGCCAGCAGCCTGTCTAATAATGAGCAGTTCTTC. It specifies CASSLSNNEQFF. The chain carries TRBV7-9 and TRBJ2-1, with D unclear. The V end lost 5 bases, the J end lost 7 bases, and 9 bases lay between the germline ends. Germline V gene lookup returns CDR1 SEHNR and CDR2 FQNEAQ (reference sequence). This CDR3 is 12 amino acids long.

Details on this clone: Here the CDR3 omits its conserved ending phenylalanine or tryptophan, so a read error is the likely source. It is unclear where the CDR3 begins or ends on the DNA, so no DNA is shown, and the CDR3 is as TCRdb lists it. V is TRBV27 and J is TRBJ2-7; the table calls TRBD2, which could not be checked here. The CDR3 length equals 13 residues, ends included. Germline CDR1 and CDR2: MNHEY and SMNVEV (reference sequence). This CDR3 is CASSPTTSGALLI.

V and J are TRBV6-2 or TRBV6-3 and TRBJ1-1; D perhaps matches TRBD1 (5 bases). The V gene's germline CDR1 is MNHEY and CDR2 SVGEGT. Trimming removed 5 bases at V and 5 bases at J, with 18 bases between. This CDR3 region has 15 residues. The CDR3: CASSRVRDSRTEAFF. The CDR3 coding sequence is TGTGCCAGCAGTCGCGTTCGGGACTCGCGGACTGAAGCTTTCTTT.

This chain uses TRBV3-1 (or the pseudogene TRBV3-2) with TRBJ1-1; D is perhaps TRBD1 (5 bases). CDR1 is LGHDT and CDR2 is YNNKEL in the germline V gene (reference sequence). Trimming removed 1 base at V and 6 bases at J, with 15 bases between. The length of the CDR3 is 15 residues. Here the CDR3 reads CASSQVDTGGPEAFF. In nucleotides, the CDR3 is TGTGCCAGCAGCCAAGTAGACACGGGGGGACCTGAAGCTTTCTTT.

The chain combines TRBV7-6 with TRBJ2-6, with D possibly matching TRBD1 (6 bases). The germline V gene has CDR1 SGHVS and CDR2 FNYEAQ. With 5 bases removed from V and 3 bases from J, the gap between germline ends came to 14 bases. The CDR3 consists of 16 residues. CDR3 loop: CASSATGPFGANVLTF. The CDR3 DNA reads TGTGCCAGCAGCGCTACAGGGCCCTTTGGGGCCAACGTCCTGACTTTC.

The chain is built from TRBV4-2 and TRBJ1-1; 9 bases are a match to TRBD1. V trimming: 2 bases; J trimming: 2 bases; junction bases outside the gene matches: 3. Looked up from germline, CDR1 is LGHNA and CDR2 is YNFKEQ. The CDR3 loop spans 15 amino acids. The CDR3 nucleotides are TGTGCCAGCAGCCAAAGGACAGGGGACAACACTGAAGCTTTCTTT. This codes for CASSQRTGDNTEAFF.